This is a list of T cell receptor beta chains from one sample in a study of OX40 agonist ivuxolimab in advanced cancers. The method was immunoSEQ multiplex PCR; TCRdb's version includes in-frame clones alone and lacks a portion of them. The table records under 80,000 clones, about 88% of them present only once. The specimen comprised CD4+ or CD8+ T cells sorted from blood, sampled in a trial of the OX40 agonist ivuxolimab. The receptors derive from an adult with an advanced solid tumor such as melanoma, head and neck, liver or kidney cancer. Each CDR3 is given with its conserved first and last residue. The D gene is left open where the match is weak. Rows may omit the clone size; those that give it use once, few, many or a size class.

abundance	v_gene	d_gene	j_gene	CDR3aa	CDR3nt
.	TRBV6-5	TRBD1	TRBJ2-5	CASSSPGQGQETQYF	TGTGCCAGCAGTTCACCGGGACAGGGTCAAGAGACCCAGTACTTC
.	TRBV11-2	TRBD1	TRBJ2-7	CASSPPGGGPLEQYF	TGTGCCAGCAGTCCCCCAGGGGGCGGTCCCCTCGAGCAGTACTTC
.	TRBV4-2	TRBD2	TRBJ2-7	CASSQGQAGGFGQQYF	TGTGCCAGCAGCCAAGGTCAGGCGGGGGGGTTTGGCCAGCAGTACTTC
.	TRBV5-1	.	TRBJ1-5	CASSLPDQPQHF	TGCGCCAGCAGTCTACCGGATCAGCCCCAGCATTTT
.	TRBV28	.	TRBJ1-4	CASNTEGWDNEKLFF	TGTGCCAGCAATACTGAGGGGTGGGATAATGAAAAACTGTTTTTT
.	TRBV5-4	TRBD1	TRBJ2-3	CASSSDRVNTQYF	TGTGCCAGCAGCTCGGACAGGGTGAATACGCAGTATTTT
.	TRBV27	.	TRBJ2-1	CASSFDGSGGNEQFF	TGTGCCAGCAGTTTTGACGGCTCGGGTGGCAATGAGCAGTTCTTC
once	TRBV7-3	TRBD1	TRBJ2-7	CASSPGDRRSSYEQYF	TGTGCCAGCAGCCCTGGGGACAGAAGGAGCTCCTACGAGCAGTACTTC
once	TRBV5-1	.	TRBJ2-1	CASSLEGTYNEQFF	TGCGCCAGCAGCTTGGAGGGGACCTACAATGAGCAGTTCTTC
.	TRBV30	TRBD1	TRBJ2-7	CAWSVVQGAAYEQYF	TGTGCCTGGAGTGTGGTGCAGGGGGCCGCCTACGAGCAGTACTTC
.	TRBV2	.	TRBJ2-7	CASAGYEQYF	TGTGCCAGCGCAGGGTACGAGCAGTACTTC
.	TRBV4-2	.	TRBJ1-4	CASSLLMGGQKLFF	TGTGCCAGCAGCCTCCTGATGGGGGGGCAGAAACTGTTTTTT
.	TRBV5-1	.	TRBJ2-7	CASSSRTPYEQYF	TGCGCCAGCAGCTCCAGGACCCCCTACGAGCAGTACTTC
.	TRBV6-5	.	TRBJ2-7	CASSSNGRGEQYF	TGTGCCAGCAGTTCTAACGGTCGGGGCGAGCAGTACTTC
.	TRBV6-5	.	TRBJ2-7	CASSYRQFGWSYEQYF	TGTGCCAGCAGTTACCGGCAATTTGGGTGGTCCTACGAGCAGTACTTC
.	TRBV2	.	TRBJ2-2	CASNLTGDSGELFF	TGTGCCAGCAACCTAACAGGAGACTCCGGGGAGCTGTTTTTT
.	TRBV6-1	TRBD1	TRBJ1-2	CASSHKGAGYTF	TGTGCCAGCAGCCATAAGGGGGCTGGCTACACCTTC
once	TRBV2	.	TRBJ1-4	CASRRDVANEKLFF	TGTGCCAGCAGGCGGGACGTCGCTAATGAAAAACTGTTTTTT
.	TRBV4-1	.	TRBJ1-2	CASSQGQLQPYGYTF	TGCGCCAGCAGCCAGGGTCAGCTACAACCCTATGGCTACACCTTC
.	TRBV6-5	TRBD2	TRBJ2-1	CASSYSRTSVNNEQFF	TGTGCCAGCAGTTACTCCCGGACTAGCGTCAACAATGAGCAGTTCTTC
.	TRBV28	.	TRBJ2-3	CASTDSDTQYF	TGTGCCAGCACAGACTCAGATACGCAGTATTTT
.	TRBV11-1	.	TRBJ1-2	CASSLLINLANYGYTF	TGTGCCAGCAGCCTTTTAATTAACTTAGCTAACTATGGCTACACCTTC
.	TRBV7-2	.	TRBJ2-3	CASSSYPGQSSDTQYF	TGTGCCAGCAGCTCTTACCCGGGCCAATCCTCAGATACGCAGTATTTT
.	TRBV5-1	.	TRBJ1-1	CASSFELLNTEAFF	TGCGCCAGCAGCTTTGAACTCCTGAACACTGAAGCTTTCTTT
.	TRBV7-9	TRBD2	TRBJ2-3	CASSQISGGSTDTQYF	TGTGCCAGCAGCCAGATTAGCGGGGGGAGCACAGATACGCAGTATTTT
.	TRBV7-6	.	TRBJ2-7	CASSLRTRGLGEQYF	TGTGCCAGCAGTTTAAGGACTCGGGGTCTTGGAGAGCAGTACTTC
.	TRBV5-1	.	TRBJ1-3	CASRQGSGNTIYF	TGCGCCAGCAGACAGGGCTCTGGAAACACCATATATTTT